This T cell receptor beta chain was identified during a study of early T cells in non-severe SARS-CoV-2 infection. Study background: Sequencing used unsorted whole-blood bulk RNA, so chains lack pairing.

The CDR3 runs 15 residues. V was clipped by 6 bases and J by 4 bases; unmatched bases: 9. Germline V gene sequence: CDR1 MNHNS, CDR2 SASEGT. Separate cDNA molecules each had unique molecular identifiers attached to them. MiXCR was run by TCRdb on the 5' RACE reads, yielding one entry per CDR3 protein. Here the sample spans around 80,000 distinct CDR3 sequences, less than 15% being singletons. Sequenced input: whole blood. The TCR was taken from an adult who was a healthcare worker with PCR-confirmed SARS-CoV-2 infection or an uninfected control (not recorded which). V is TRBV6-1 and J is TRBJ1-2; TRBD1 matches 9 bases. The chain's CDR3 is CASSPRTGVGYGYTF. Here the CDR3 DNA reads TGTGCCAGCAGCCCACGGACAGGGGTGGGCTATGGCTACACCTTC.